This record looks at one T cell receptor (beta chain) sequence and its context. Its antigen is not identified. PCR was performed a second time for roughly 7 to 12 cycles using a sample-barcoded 5' primer and a J-beta primer mix. TCRdb itself ran the 5' RACE reads through MiXCR, one entry per CDR3 protein. The sample yields about 780,000 distinct CDR3 sequences, about 45% seen once. This sample was taken from a study of blood T cells in healthy people across ages. Turning to the study itself: Researchers report that template switching captured about one barcoded beta molecule per two T cells.

The CDR3 has 14 amino acids. With 2 bases clipped from V and 6 bases from J, the junction kept 6 bases outside the gene matches. CDR1 and CDR2 (germline): MNHEY, SMNVEV (reference sequence). The donors, all healthy, were Caucasians living in Russia, aged roughly 6 to 100. General study points: There was no known CMV status for donors, so expanded clonotype changes were possibly confounded. Observed TCR beta diversity per million T cells went down as age went up. This fall followed a roughly linear course with age.

This clonotype originated in a man older than 75 in good health. Sequenced: blood. The chain recombines TRBV27 with TRBJ1-2; TRBD1 matches 7 bases. Here the CDR3 reads CASSLAIGGNGYTF. The CDR3 DNA sequence: TGTGCCAGCAGTTTAGCGATAGGGGGCAATGGCTACACCTTC.